This passage covers 27 T cell receptor beta chains from one sample sequenced in a study of cytomegalovirus exposure and HLA in healthy donors. PCR amplification relied on 60 Vbeta primers (plus 13 Jbeta primers). Data came from immunoSEQ multiplex PCR; TCRdb stores just in-frame clones and leaves some out. Of 150,000 to 180,000 clones listed, roughly three quarters are singletons. The material sequenced was PBMCs. These receptors originate from a man in his thirties or forties in good health and CMV-seropositive.

A few counts support this clone. The chain has TRBV18 and TRBJ1-4; the D is unclear. Germline CDR1 is KGHSH and CDR2 is LQKENI. This CDR3 spans 14 amino acids. Trimming shortened V by 4 bases and J by 0 bases, and 6 bases separated the two germline ends. The CDR3 region is CASSLSATNEKLFF. The CDR3 region has the DNA TGTGCCAGCTCACTATCAGCAACTAATGAAAAACTGTTTTTT.

The chain employs TRBV7-8 and TRBJ2-2; D gene unclear. Trimming pared 3 bases from V and 0 bases from J, leaving 8 bases between. There are 15 residues in the CDR3. Germline-derived CDR1 and CDR2 are SGHVS and FQNEAQ. This CDR3 reads CASSLSRSNTGELFF. The DNA for the CDR3 is TGTGCCAGCAGCTTGAGTCGGTCGAACACCGGGGAGCTGTTTTTT.

The chain carries TRBV7-3 and TRBJ2-1, with 8 bases fitting TRBD2. V was pared by 5 bases and J by 8 bases, with 8 bases of the junction left unmatched. This CDR3 contains 14 residues. CDR1 and CDR2 (germline): SGHTA, FQGTGA. The CDR3 here is CASSPSGSSYEQFF. CDR3 coding DNA: TGTGCCAGCAGCCCGAGCGGGAGTAGCTATGAGCAGTTCTTC.

The genes are TRBV27 and TRBJ1-5; a weak D match, TRBD1 (5 bases). Germline values: CDR1 MNHEY, CDR2 SMNVEV (reference sequence). This CDR3 has 14 residues. V lost 2 bases to trimming and J lost 3 bases, with 8 bases between them. CDR3 amino acids: CASSLTGDNQPQHF. CDR3 DNA: TGTGCCAGCAGTTTAACAGGAGACAATCAGCCCCAGCATTTT.

The rearrangement uses TRBV19 and TRBJ1-1; D unclear. V shed 5 bases and J shed 1 base, with 8 bases lying between them. There are 13 residues in the CDR3. Germline-derived CDR1 and CDR2 are LNHDA and SQIVND (reference sequence). The chain's CDR3 is CASSHYTNTEAFF. In DNA, the CDR3 is TGTGCCAGTAGTCATTACACGAACACTGAAGCTTTCTTT.

CDR3 nucleotide sequence: TGTGCCAGCAGCTGGACAGGGGGGGCTAACTATGGCTACACCTTC. Protein product: CASSWTGGANYGYTF. The chain joins TRBV7-2 to TRBJ1-2; TRBD1 matches 10 bases. V gave up 4 bases and J gave up 0 bases; unmatched junction bases: 2. This CDR3 has 15 residues. CDR1 is SGHTA and CDR2 is FQGNSA in the germline V gene.

This chain uses TRBV6-5 with TRBJ2-7; D unclear. CDR1 and CDR2 (germline): MNHEY, SVGAGI. The CDR3 has 14 residues. Deletions cut 6 bases from V and 9 bases from J, with 21 bases between. CDR3 sequence reads: CASRRRAEEVAQYF. The CDR3 DNA follows: TGTGCCAGCAGGCGGCGAGCCGAAGAGGTTGCGCAGTACTTC.

The V call is TRBV6-5, the J call TRBJ1-2, with TRBD1 matching 9 bases. V gave up 2 bases and J gave up 5 bases; unmatched junction bases: 3. This CDR3 region has 14 residues. Germline assignment: CDR1 MNHEY and CDR2 SVGAGI. The CDR3 coding sequence is TGTGCCAGCAGTTACAGGGGACAGGGATATGGCTACACCTTC. This encodes CASSYRGQGYGYTF.

The chain uses TRBV10-3 and TRBJ1-4; TRBD1 is a possible D gene (6 bases). CDR1 and CDR2 from the germline V gene are ENHRY and SYGVKD. This CDR3 has 14 residues. V was trimmed by 2 bases and J by 6 bases, leaving 10 bases between them. CDR3 loop: CAISERGGDEKLFF. CDR3 DNA: TGTGCCATCAGTGAGAGGGGGGGGGATGAAAAACTGTTTTTT.

The rearrangement uses TRBV5-4 and TRBJ2-5; weak D call: TRBD1 (5 bases). Germline V gene data show CDR1 as SGHNT and CDR2 as YYREEE (reference sequence). The CDR3 is 15 residues long. The germline V and J ends were trimmed by 1 base and 2 bases, with 12 bases remaining between them. CDR3 residues: CASSLSSGNQETQYF. The CDR3 DNA reads as TGTGCCAGCAGCTTGTCTTCAGGGAATCAAGAGACCCAGTACTTC.

The V call is TRBV6-5, the J call TRBJ1-5; D is undetermined. V was trimmed by 8 bases and J by 6 bases, leaving 20 bases between them. CDR3 length equals 15 residues. Germline V lookup: CDR1 MNHEY, CDR2 SVGAGI. The CDR3 nucleotides read TGTGCCAGCTCCAGGAGCGGGCAAGCAAGTCAGCCCCAGCATTTT. It translates to CASSRSGQASQPQHF.

The V and J genes are TRBV19 and TRBJ2-7; D perhaps matches TRBD1 (5 bases). The CDR3 has 13 amino acids. Trimming cost V 4 bases and J 2 bases, with 9 bases left between them. Germline V gene sequence: CDR1 LNHDA, CDR2 SQIVND (reference sequence). This CDR3 reads CASSTGPPYEQYF. CDR3 DNA: TGTGCCAGTAGTACAGGGCCCCCCTACGAGCAGTACTTC.

The genes are TRBV11-2 and TRBJ2-2; 7 positions agree with TRBD2. Per the germline V gene, CDR1 is SGHAT and CDR2 is FQNNGV. The J segment lost 7 bases and the V segment lost 6 bases, leaving 5 bases of the junction unmatched. This CDR3 has 13 residues. CDR3 sequence reads: CASRAGGIGELFF. CDR3 DNA sequence: TGTGCCAGCAGGGCCGGGGGGATCGGGGAGCTGTTTTTT.

The chain uses TRBV9 and TRBJ1-3; TRBD1 matches at 8 bases. CDR1 and CDR2 from the germline V gene are SGDLS and YYNGEE. Losses at the gene ends were 0 bases for V and 2 bases for J; bases not matched to a gene: 7. The CDR3 totals 17 residues. In DNA form, the CDR3 reads TGTGCCAGCAGCGTAGCTACAGGGGGTTCGACTGGAAACACCATATATTTT. Protein sequence: CASSVATGGSTGNTIYF.

The CDR3 reads CASSPTGIPEAFF. The DNA of the CDR3 is TGTGCCAGCAGCCCAACAGGGATCCCTGAAGCTTTCTTT. The chain employs TRBV7-9 and TRBJ1-1; a possible D gene is TRBD1 (6 bases). The CDR3 sequence is 13 residues long. The V end was cut by 5 bases, the J end by 6 bases, with 13 bases between. Germline V gene data show CDR1 as SEHNR and CDR2 as FQNEAQ (reference sequence).

The chain combines TRBV5-1 with TRBJ1-1; 8 bases agree with TRBD1. Per germline, CDR1 SGHRS and CDR2 YFSETQ. Trimming took 5 bases from V and 6 from J; bases not matched to a gene: 9. This CDR3 has 14 amino acids. The DNA for the CDR3 is TGCGCCAGCAGTTCCCTCGGACAGGGCGCTGAAGCTTTCTTT. This translates into CASSSLGQGAEAFF.

Comments on this clone: One end of the junction does not line up with germline, which may come from a read error. V gene TRBV7-9 combines with J gene TRBJ1-5; D is perhaps TRBD1 (6 bases). The CDR3 has 15 residues. In germline, CDR1 is SEHNR, CDR2 FQNEAQ (reference sequence). Here the CDR3 reads CSSSLNGQSNQPQHF. The CDR3 DNA is TGTTCCAGCAGCTTAAATGGACAGAGCAATCAGCCCCAGCATTTT. The variable domain in full, completed from reference TRBV7-9 and TRBJ1-5, reads DTGVSQNPRHKITKRGQNVTFRCDPISEHNRLYWYRQTLGQGPEFLTYFQNEAQLEKSRLLSDRFSAERPKGSFSTLEIQRTEQGDSAMYLCSSSLNGQSNQPQHFGDGTRLSIL.

The chain recombines TRBV29-1 with TRBJ1-2; 9 positions agree with TRBD1. CDR1 is SQVTM, CDR2 ANQGSEA, per germline. V dropped 6 bases and J dropped 5; count of bases not matched to a gene: 4. This CDR3 has 12 residues. The chain's CDR3 is CSVGQGNYGYTF. In nucleotides, the CDR3 is TGCAGCGTCGGACAGGGGAATTATGGCTACACCTTC.

The rearrangement links TRBV29-1 to TRBJ2-5; D is possibly TRBD1 (5 bases). The germline V gene has CDR1 SQVTM and CDR2 ANQGSEA. This CDR3 has 13 residues. V lost 4 bases and J lost 2, with 11 bases in between. The CDR3 coding sequence is TGCAGCGTTGTTGTGCAGGGTCAAGAGACCCAGTACTTC. This encodes CSVVVQGQETQYF.

CDR3 coding DNA: TGCGCCAGCAGCTTGGTTGGGGGCGGTGGCGAAAAACTGTTTTTT. It translates to CASSLVGGGGEKLFF. The genes are TRBV5-1 and TRBJ1-4; a weak D match, TRBD1 (6 bases). The CDR3 extends over 15 amino acids. The V end was cut by 0 bases, the J end by 8 bases, with 14 bases between. Germline lookup yields CDR1 SGHRS and CDR2 YFSETQ.

This chain uses TRBV5-6 with TRBJ2-5; D is perhaps TRBD1 (5 bases). V lost 3 bases and J lost 1, with 10 bases in between. This CDR3 is 14 amino acids long. CDR1 is SGHDT, CDR2 YYEEEE, per germline. The CDR3 loop reads CASSSRQIQETQYF. The CDR3, as DNA: TGTGCCAGCAGCTCGAGACAGATCCAAGAGACCCAGTACTTC.

V gene TRBV7-2 combines with J gene TRBJ2-5; the match to TRBD2 covers 11 bases. This CDR3 contains 18 residues. Germline values: CDR1 SGHTA, CDR2 FQGNSA. The trim removed 5 bases at V and 1 base at J, leaving 12 bases unmatched. CDR3 amino acids: CASSHPWLAGGPQETQYF. CDR3 DNA: TGTGCCAGCAGCCACCCCTGGCTAGCGGGGGGCCCCCAAGAGACCCAGTACTTC.

The CDR3 reads CASSQGDKNTGELFF. For the CDR3, the DNA is TGTGCCAGCAGCCAAGGGGACAAGAACACCGGGGAGCTGTTTTTT. J is TRBJ2-2 and V is TRBV4-2; D perhaps matches TRBD1 (6 bases). The CDR3 sequence is 15 residues long. CDR1 is LGHNA, CDR2 YNFKEQ, per germline. The V end lost 1 base, the J end lost 1 base, and 7 bases lay between the germline ends.

V usage is TRBV6-1 and J usage is TRBJ1-1, with no clear D. The CDR3 totals 15 residues. V dropped 6 bases and J dropped 5 bases, with 19 bases sitting between them. Looked up from germline, CDR1 is MNHNS and CDR2 is SASEGT. In nucleotides, the CDR3 is TGTGCCAGCAGCCCCCGGGCGGGAACTAGGACTGAAGCTTTCTTT. This gives the protein CASSPRAGTRTEAFF.

The V call is TRBV7-9, the J call TRBJ2-5; 11 positions match TRBD2. The CDR3 has 15 amino acids. Germline trimming cut 5 bases from V and 2 bases from J; bases unmatched to any gene: 4. Germline values: CDR1 SEHNR, CDR2 FQNEAQ (reference sequence). The CDR3 loop reads CASSRGTSGQETQYF. The CDR3 DNA is TGTGCCAGCAGCAGAGGGACTAGCGGACAAGAGACCCAGTACTTC.

This rearrangement joins TRBV6-5 to TRBJ2-7; 14 nucleotides agree with TRBD2. The V segment lost 4 bases and the J segment 9 bases; nucleotides outside the gene matches: 5. The CDR3 spans 14 residues. CDR1 and CDR2 (germline): MNHEY, SVGAGI. This chain's CDR3 is CASSSTSGRAVQYF. In nucleotides, the CDR3 is TGTGCCAGCAGTTCGACTAGCGGGAGGGCCGTGCAGTACTTC.

This chain joins TRBV5-1 and TRBJ1-4, with 10 bases fitting TRBD1. The junction had 4 bases not matched to a gene; V was cut back by 3 bases and J by 5 bases. This CDR3 is 15 amino acids long. The germline gives CDR1 SGHRS, CDR2 YFSETQ. The DNA for the CDR3 is TGCGCCAGCAGCTGGCGGACAGGGGGGAATGAAAAACTGTTTTTT. Encoded protein: CASSWRTGGNEKLFF.